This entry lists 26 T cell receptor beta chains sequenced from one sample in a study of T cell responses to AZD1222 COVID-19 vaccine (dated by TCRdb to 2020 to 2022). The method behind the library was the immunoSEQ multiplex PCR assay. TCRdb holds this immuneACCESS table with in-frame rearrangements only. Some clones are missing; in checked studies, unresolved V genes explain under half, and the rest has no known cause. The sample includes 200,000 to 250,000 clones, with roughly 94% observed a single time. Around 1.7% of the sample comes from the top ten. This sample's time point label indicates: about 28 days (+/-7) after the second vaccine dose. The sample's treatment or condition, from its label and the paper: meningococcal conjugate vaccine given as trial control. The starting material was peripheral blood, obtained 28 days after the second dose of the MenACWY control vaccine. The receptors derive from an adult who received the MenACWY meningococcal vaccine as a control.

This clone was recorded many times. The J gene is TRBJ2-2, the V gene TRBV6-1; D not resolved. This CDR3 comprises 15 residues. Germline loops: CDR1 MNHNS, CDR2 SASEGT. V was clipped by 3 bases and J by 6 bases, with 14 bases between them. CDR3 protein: CASSEGQDGSGELFF. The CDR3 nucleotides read TGTGCCAGCAGTGAGGGTCAAGATGGGTCCGGGGAGCTGTTTTTT.

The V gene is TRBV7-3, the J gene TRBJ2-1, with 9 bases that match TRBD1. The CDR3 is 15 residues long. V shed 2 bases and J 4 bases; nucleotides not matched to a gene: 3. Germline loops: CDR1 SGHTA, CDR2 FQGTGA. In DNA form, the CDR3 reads TGTGCCAGCAGCTTAGGACAGGGGAATTACAATGAGCAGTTCTTC. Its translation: CASSLGQGNYNEQFF.

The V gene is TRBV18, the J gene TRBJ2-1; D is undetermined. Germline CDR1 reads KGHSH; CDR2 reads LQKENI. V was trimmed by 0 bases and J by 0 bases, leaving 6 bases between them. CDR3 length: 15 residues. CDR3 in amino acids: CASSPPQASYNEQFF. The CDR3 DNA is TGTGCCAGCTCACCACCGCAGGCCTCCTACAATGAGCAGTTCTTC.

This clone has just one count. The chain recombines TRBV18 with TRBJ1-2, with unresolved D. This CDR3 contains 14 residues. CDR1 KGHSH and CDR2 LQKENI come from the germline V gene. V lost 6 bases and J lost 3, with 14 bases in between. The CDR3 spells CASSPGQRDYGYTF. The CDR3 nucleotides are TGTGCCAGCTCCCCCGGCCAAAGGGACTATGGCTACACCTTC.

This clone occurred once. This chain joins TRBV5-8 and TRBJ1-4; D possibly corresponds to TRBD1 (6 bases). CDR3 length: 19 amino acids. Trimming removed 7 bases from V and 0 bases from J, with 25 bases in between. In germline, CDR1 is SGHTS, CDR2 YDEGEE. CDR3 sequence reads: CASLPRGTLFLATNEKLFF. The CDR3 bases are TGTGCCAGCCTACCCCGGGGGACACTTTTTTTAGCAACTAATGAAAAACTGTTTTTT.

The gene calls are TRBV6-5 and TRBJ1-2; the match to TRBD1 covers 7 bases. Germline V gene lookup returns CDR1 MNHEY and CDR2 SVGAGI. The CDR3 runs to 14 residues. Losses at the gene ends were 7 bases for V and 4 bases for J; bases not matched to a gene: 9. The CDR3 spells CASTQTRDSYGYTF. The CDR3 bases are TGTGCCAGCACCCAAACCCGGGACAGCTATGGCTACACCTTC.

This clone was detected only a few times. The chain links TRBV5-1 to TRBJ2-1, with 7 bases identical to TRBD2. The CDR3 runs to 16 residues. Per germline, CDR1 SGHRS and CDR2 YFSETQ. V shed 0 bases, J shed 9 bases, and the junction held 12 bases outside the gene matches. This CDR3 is CASSLVAGVYQGEQFF. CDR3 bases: TGCGCCAGCAGCTTGGTGGCGGGAGTCTATCAAGGTGAGCAGTTCTTC.

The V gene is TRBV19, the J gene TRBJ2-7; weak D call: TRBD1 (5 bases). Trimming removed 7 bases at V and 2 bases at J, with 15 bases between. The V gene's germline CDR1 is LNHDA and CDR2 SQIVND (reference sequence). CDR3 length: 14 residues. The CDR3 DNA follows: TGTGCCAGTACCCTAGGAAGGGGCACCTACGAGCAGTACTTC. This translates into CASTLGRGTYEQYF.

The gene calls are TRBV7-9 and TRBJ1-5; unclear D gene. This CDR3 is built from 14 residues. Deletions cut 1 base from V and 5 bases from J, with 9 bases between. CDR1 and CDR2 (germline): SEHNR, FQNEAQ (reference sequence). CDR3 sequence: CASSLEGSYQPQHF. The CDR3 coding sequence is TGTGCCAGCAGCTTAGAGGGCAGCTATCAGCCCCAGCATTTT.

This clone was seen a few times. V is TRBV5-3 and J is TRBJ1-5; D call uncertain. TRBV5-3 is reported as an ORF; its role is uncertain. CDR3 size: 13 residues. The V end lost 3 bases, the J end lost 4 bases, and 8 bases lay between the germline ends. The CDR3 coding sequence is TGTGCCAGAAGCTCCCTTAAAAATCAGCCCCAGCATTTT. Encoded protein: CARSSLKNQPQHF.

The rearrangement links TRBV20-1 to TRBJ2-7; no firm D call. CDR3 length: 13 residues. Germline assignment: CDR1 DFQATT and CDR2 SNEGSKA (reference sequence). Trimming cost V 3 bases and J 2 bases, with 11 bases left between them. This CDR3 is CSASAGAAYEQYF. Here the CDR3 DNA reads TGCAGTGCTAGTGCCGGAGCTGCCTACGAGCAGTACTTC.

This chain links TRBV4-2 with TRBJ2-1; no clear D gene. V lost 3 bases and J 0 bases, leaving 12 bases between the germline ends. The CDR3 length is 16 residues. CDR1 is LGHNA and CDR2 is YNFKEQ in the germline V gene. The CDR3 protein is CASSHSGLSSYNEQFF. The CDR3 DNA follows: TGTGCCAGCAGCCATTCCGGTCTAAGCTCCTACAATGAGCAGTTCTTC.

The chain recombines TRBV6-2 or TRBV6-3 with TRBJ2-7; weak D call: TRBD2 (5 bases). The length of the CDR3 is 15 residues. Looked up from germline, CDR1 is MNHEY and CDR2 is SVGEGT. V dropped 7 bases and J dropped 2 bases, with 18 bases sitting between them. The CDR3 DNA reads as TGTGCCAGCAACCCCAACTGGGGAGTGACCTACGAGCAGTACTTC. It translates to CASNPNWGVTYEQYF.

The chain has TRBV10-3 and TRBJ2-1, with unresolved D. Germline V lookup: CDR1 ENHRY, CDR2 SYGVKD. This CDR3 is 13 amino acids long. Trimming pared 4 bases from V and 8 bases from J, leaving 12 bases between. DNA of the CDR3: TGTGCCATCAGTGGACCCTCTGAGGATGAGCAGTTCTTC. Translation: CAISGPSEDEQFF.

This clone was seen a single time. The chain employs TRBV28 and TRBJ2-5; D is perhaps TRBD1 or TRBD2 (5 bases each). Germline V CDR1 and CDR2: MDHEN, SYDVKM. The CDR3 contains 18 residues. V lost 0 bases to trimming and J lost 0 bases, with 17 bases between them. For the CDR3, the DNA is TGTGCCAGCAGTTTATGGCAACCGGGGCTAGCAGACCAAGAGACCCAGTACTTC. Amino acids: CASSLWQPGLADQETQYF.

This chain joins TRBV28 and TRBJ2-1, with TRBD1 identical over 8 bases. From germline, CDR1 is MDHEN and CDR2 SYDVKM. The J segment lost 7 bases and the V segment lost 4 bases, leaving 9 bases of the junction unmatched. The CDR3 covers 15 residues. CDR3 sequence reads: CASSSSGQGTNEQFF. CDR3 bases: TGTGCCAGCAGTTCGTCCGGACAGGGAACAAATGAGCAGTTCTTC.

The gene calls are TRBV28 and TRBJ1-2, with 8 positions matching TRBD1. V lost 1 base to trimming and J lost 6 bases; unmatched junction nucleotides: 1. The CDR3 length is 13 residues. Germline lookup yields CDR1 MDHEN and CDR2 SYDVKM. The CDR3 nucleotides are TGTGCCAGCAGTTTATTACAGGGGGATGGCTACACCTTC. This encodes CASSLLQGDGYTF.

This CDR3 reads CASSFGGPTSGNTIYF. CDR3 nucleotides: TGTGCCAGCAGCTTCGGGGGCCCGACCTCTGGAAACACCATATATTTT. This rearrangement joins TRBV9 to TRBJ1-3; tentative D call: TRBD1 (6 bases). The CDR3 is made up of 16 amino acids. Per germline, CDR1 SGDLS and CDR2 YYNGEE. Between the trimmed V and J ends, which lost 4 bases and 0 bases, there was a span of 14 bases.

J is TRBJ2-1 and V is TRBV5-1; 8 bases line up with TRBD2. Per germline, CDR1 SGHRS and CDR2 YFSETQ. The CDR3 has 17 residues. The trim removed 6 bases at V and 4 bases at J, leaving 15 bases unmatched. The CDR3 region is CASTLGGDSGKYNEQFF. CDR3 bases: TGCGCCAGCACCCTGGGGGGTGATAGCGGGAAGTACAATGAGCAGTTCTTC.

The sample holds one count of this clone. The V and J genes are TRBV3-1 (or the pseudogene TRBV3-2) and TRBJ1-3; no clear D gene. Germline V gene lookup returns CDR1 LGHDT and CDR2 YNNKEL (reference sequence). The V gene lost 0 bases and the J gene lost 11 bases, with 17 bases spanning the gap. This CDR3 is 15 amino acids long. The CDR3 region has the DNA TGTGCCAGCAGCCAAGATGTCAGCCCGGTCGGATCCATATATTTT. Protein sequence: CASSQDVSPVGSIYF.

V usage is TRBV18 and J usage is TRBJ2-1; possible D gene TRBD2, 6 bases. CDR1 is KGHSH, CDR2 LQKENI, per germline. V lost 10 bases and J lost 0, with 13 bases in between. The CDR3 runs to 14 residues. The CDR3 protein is CATEGGSSYNEQFF. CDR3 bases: TGTGCCACCGAAGGAGGGAGCTCCTACAATGAGCAGTTCTTC. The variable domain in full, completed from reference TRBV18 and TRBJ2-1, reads NAGVMQNPRHLVRRRGQEARLRCSPMKGHSHVYWYRQLPEEGLKFMVYLQKENIIDESGMPKERFSAEFPKEGPSILRIQQVVRGDSAAYFCATEGGSSYNEQFFGPGTRLTVL.

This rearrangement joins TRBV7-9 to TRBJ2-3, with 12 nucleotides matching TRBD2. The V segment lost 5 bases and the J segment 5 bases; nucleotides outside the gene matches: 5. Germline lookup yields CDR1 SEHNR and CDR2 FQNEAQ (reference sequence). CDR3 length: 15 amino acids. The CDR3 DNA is TGTGCCAGCAGCCGACTAGCGGGGGCGGTAGATACGCAGTATTTT. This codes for CASSRLAGAVDTQYF.

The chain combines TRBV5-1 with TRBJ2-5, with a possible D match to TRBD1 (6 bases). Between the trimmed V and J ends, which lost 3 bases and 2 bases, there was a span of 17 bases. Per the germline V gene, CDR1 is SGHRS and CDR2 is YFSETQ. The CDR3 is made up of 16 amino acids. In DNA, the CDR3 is TGCGCCAGCAGCTCCCAACTTAGGACAGTACAAGAGACCCAGTACTTC. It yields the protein CASSSQLRTVQETQYF.

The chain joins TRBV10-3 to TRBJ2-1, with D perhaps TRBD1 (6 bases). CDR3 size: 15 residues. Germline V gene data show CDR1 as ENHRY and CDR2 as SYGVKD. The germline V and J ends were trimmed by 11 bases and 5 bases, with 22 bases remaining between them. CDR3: CAARTVGQKNNEQFF. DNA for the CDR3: TGTGCCGCGCGAACCGTCGGACAGAAGAACAATGAGCAGTTCTTC.

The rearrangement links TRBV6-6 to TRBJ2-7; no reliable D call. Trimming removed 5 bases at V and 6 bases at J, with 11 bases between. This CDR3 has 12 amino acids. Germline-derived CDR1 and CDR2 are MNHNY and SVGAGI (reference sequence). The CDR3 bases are TGTGCCAGCAGTCCGAGGACGAGCGAGCAGTACTTC. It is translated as CASSPRTSEQYF.

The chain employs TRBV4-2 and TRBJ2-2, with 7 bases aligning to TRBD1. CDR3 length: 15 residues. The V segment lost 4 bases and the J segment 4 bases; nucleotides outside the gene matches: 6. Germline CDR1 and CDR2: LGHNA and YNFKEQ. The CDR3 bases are TGTGCCAGCAGCCGAGACAGGGATGGCACCGGGGAGCTGTTTTTT. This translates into CASSRDRDGTGELFF.